This TCR beta chain was captured in a study of identical twins. TCRdb passed the 5' RACE reads through MiXCR, listing each CDR3 protein once. The data show some 660,000 distinct CDR3 sequences, around 8.3% seen once. Germline loops: CDR1 LGHNA, CDR2 YSLEER. Trimming left V 4 bases short and J 7 bases short, with 20 bases between. The CDR3 has 16 amino acids. These data also formed part of another study, on yellow fever vaccine responses in identical twins.

The chain carries TRBV4-3 and TRBJ2-1, with D perhaps matching TRBD1 or TRBD2 (7 bases each). Sequencing input: PBMCs. This clonotype was sampled from a young woman in good health. The CDR3: CASSPAPDREGNEQFF. In DNA, the CDR3 is TGCGCCAGCAGCCCCGCCCCCGACAGGGAGGGAAATGAGCAGTTCTTC.